The sample holds many counts of the clone carrying this TCR beta chain. This sample was taken from a study of T cells after yellow fever vaccination. Researchers made TCR cDNA using 5'RACE template switching, and this step added a universal primer site and UMIs. MiXCR was run by TCRdb on the 5' RACE reads, yielding one entry per CDR3 protein. Found here are more than 110,000 distinct CDR3 sequences, 5% to 8% of them singletons; the top ten hold approximately 0.67%. The V gene's germline CDR1 is SGHAT and CDR2 FQNNGV. CDR3 length equals 18 residues. The trim removed 1 base at V and 8 bases at J, leaving 9 bases unmatched.

The sample here was CD4+ T cells sorted from PBMCs, taken 10 days after the yellow fever booster vaccination. The sequence was obtained from a man aged 25 to 45 who received the YFV17D yellow fever vaccine. This sequence joins TRBV11-2 and TRBJ2-1; the match to TRBD2 covers 15 bases. CDR3 in amino acids: CASSLGGTSGRIGDEQFF. The CDR3 DNA sequence: TGTGCCAGCAGCTTAGGCGGGACTAGCGGGAGGATCGGCGATGAGCAGTTCTTC.